The rows below give T cell receptor beta chains drawn from one sample of a study of T cells after posttransplantation cyclophosphamide. Clones were read by immunoSEQ multiplex PCR, and TCRdb kept only the in-frame ones, dropping some. The sample holds tens of thousands of clones, and no clone turns up only once. Sequenced sample: PBMCs. The receptor set was obtained from a woman aged 60-75 years in good health, CMV-negative, and a related stem cell transplant donor. The CDR3 runs from the conserved cysteine through the conserved F or W. The D gene is left open where the match is weak. Clone size is not always given. Where it is, it says once, few, many or a class for expanded clones.

>TRBD2|TRBV6-1|TRBJ2-3|many
TGTGCCAGCAGGAACCCGGCTAGCGGGACGGATACGCAGTATTTT
CASRNPASGTDTQYF
>NA|TRBV19|TRBJ2-7|many
TGTGCCAGTGGCCTGGGGACACATTCCTACGAGCAGTACTTC
CASGLGTHSYEQYF
>TRBD1|TRBV4-3|TRBJ1-6|many
TGCGCCAGCAGCCAAACAGGGGATTCACCCCTCCACTTT
CASSQTGDSPLHF
>NA|TRBV24-1|TRBJ2-2|few
TGTGCCACCTCCCCGTCCGGGGGCACCGGGGAGCTGTTTTTT
CATSPSGGTGELFF
>NA|TRBV5-6|TRBJ2-2|few
TGTGCCAGCAGCAGAAGACAGGGGAGGGACGGGGAGCTGTTTTTT
CASSRRQGRDGELFF
>NA|TRBV6-1|TRBJ1-2|few
TGTGCCAGCAGTGAGCAAGGGGCCCTCTATGGCTACACCTTC
CASSEQGALYGYTF
>NA|TRBV5-1|TRBJ1-1|many
TGCGCCAGCGGGGGGACGGGGAACACTGAAGCTTTCTTT
CASGGTGNTEAFF
>NA|TRBV30|TRBJ1-1|many
TGTGCCTGGAAACCCACAGGGATGAACACTGAAGCTTTCTTT
CAWKPTGMNTEAFF
>NA|TRBV12-3/TRBV12-4|TRBJ1-1|NA
TGTGCCAGCAGTGGACAGACGAACACTGAAGCTTTCTTT
CASSGQTNTEAFF
>NA|TRBV19|TRBJ2-5|few
TGTGCCAGTAGTGCACAGGGCCGGGAGACCCAGTACTTC
CASSAQGRETQYF
>NA|TRBV28|TRBJ1-2|many
TGTGCCAGCAGATACCGGGGGGGCTACACCTTC
CASRYRGGYTF
>NA|TRBV28|TRBJ2-5|few
TGTGCCAGCAGTCAGGGGTACCAAGAGACCCAGTACTTC
CASSQGYQETQYF
>NA|TRBV30|TRBJ1-6|NA
TGTGCCTGGAGTGCCGGGGGGGATTCACCCCTCCACTTT
CAWSAGGDSPLHF
>NA|TRBV30|TRBJ1-3|many
TGTGCCTGGAGTGTACTGCCGGACGGGAATCCGCGGACACTCGGGTACACCATATATTTT
CAWSVLPDGNPRTLGYTIYF
>NA|TRBV28|TRBJ2-7|many
TGTGCCAGCAGTTTGCGGCCGCCCCTCTACGAGCAGTACTTC
CASSLRPPLYEQYF
>NA|TRBV27|TRBJ1-5|many
TGTGCCAGCAGTGAAAGGGGATACAATCGGCCCCAGCATTTT
CASSERGYNRPQHF
>TRBD1|TRBV19|TRBJ2-1|many
TGTGCCAGTAGGTCGATCCTCTCGAGGACAGGGGCCTACAATGAGCAGTTCTTC
CASRSILSRTGAYNEQFF
>NA|TRBV11-2|TRBJ1-2|few
TGTGCCAGCAGCCCCAGGGGCCGCAGGTTCTATGGCTACACCTTC
CASSPRGRRFYGYTF
>NA|TRBV7-2|TRBJ2-2|many
TGTGCCAGCAGCTGGACTACCGGGGAGCTGTTTTTT
CASSWTTGELFF
>NA|TRBV5-6|TRBJ1-2|few
TGTGCCAGCAGCGTGGGGAGGGTGGTTGGCTATGGCTACACCTTC
CASSVGRVVGYGYTF
>TRBD2|TRBV9|TRBJ2-1|many
TGTGCCAGCAGCCCCTCCCTAGCGGGGGGCTACAATGAGCAGTTCTTC
CASSPSLAGGYNEQFF
>NA|TRBV12-3/TRBV12-4|TRBJ1-3|many
TGTGCCAGCAGCCTCCCACAGGGCGTAAACACCATATATTTT
CASSLPQGVNTIYF
>NA|TRBV6-5|TRBJ2-7|many
TGTGCCAGCAGTTACCGGGGGACGGATGGTTACGAGCAGTACTTC
CASSYRGTDGYEQYF
>NA|TRBV7-2|TRBJ2-2|many
TGTGCCAGCAGTTTCTCAGGGCTAACCGGGGAGCTGTTTTTT
CASSFSGLTGELFF
>TRBD2|TRBV11-3|TRBJ2-1|many
TGTGCAAGTCAGCGGGAGTGTGAGCAGTTCTTC
CASQRECEQFF
>TRBD1|TRBV24-1|TRBJ2-3|many
TGTGCCACCAGTGACCTAAGGACAGGGGGCTCCCGCACAGATACGCAGTATTTT
CATSDLRTGGSRTDTQYF
>NA|TRBV28|TRBJ1-5|many
TGTGCCAGCGGCAAGATCAATCAGCCCCAGCATTTT
CASGKINQPQHF
>NA|TRBV28|TRBJ1-6|many
TGTGCCAGCAGTTTACAGGGGAGGAATTCACCCCTCCACTTT
CASSLQGRNSPLHF
>NA|TRBV6-2/TRBV6-3|TRBJ2-7|many
TGTGCCAGCAGCCCCTCCAGACTAGTCGCCTACGAGCAGTACTTC
CASSPSRLVAYEQYF
>TRBD1|TRBV11-3|TRBJ2-7|many
TGTGCCAGCAGCCCAGCAGGGGGACAGGGGGACTTCGAGCAGTACTTC
CASSPAGGQGDFEQYF
>TRBD1|TRBV18|TRBJ2-1|many
TGTGCCAGCTCCCAGCAGGGACAGGGTGTGAATGAGCAGTTCTTC
CASSQQGQGVNEQFF
>NA|TRBV28|TRBJ1-1|many
TGTGCCAGCAGTCCCCAGTACACTGAAGCTTTCTTT
CASSPQYTEAFF
>TRBD1|TRBV27|TRBJ2-7|many
TGTGCCAGCAGTTTTGGACAGGGGACCGAGCAGTACTTC
CASSFGQGTEQYF
>TRBD1|TRBV28|TRBJ1-5|many
TGTGCCAGCAGCCTGGGACAGGGCTTTCGTCAGCCCCAGCATTTT
CASSLGQGFRQPQHF
>TRBD2|TRBV28|TRBJ2-1|many
TGTGCCAGCAGTCTAGCGGGAGACTACAATGAGCAGTTCTTC
CASSLAGDYNEQFF
>TRBD2|TRBV7-2|TRBJ2-3|many
TGTGCCAGCAGCCTTACAGCGGGGGGGAGCACAGATACGCAGTATTTT
CASSLTAGGSTDTQYF
>TRBD1|TRBV2|TRBJ2-5|many
TGTGCCAGCAGCCGTGACAGGGCCCAAGAGACCCAGTACTTC
CASSRDRAQETQYF
>TRBD1|TRBV2|TRBJ1-2|many
TGTGCCAGCAGTCTCCGCTCGACAGGGGGCTATGGCTACACCTTC
CASSLRSTGGYGYTF
>TRBD1|TRBV5-1|TRBJ1-2|many
TGCGCCAGCAGCGGCGACAGGGGCGCTAACTATGGCTACACCTTC
CASSGDRGANYGYTF
>NA|TRBV5-4|TRBJ1-1|NA
TGTGCCAGTTCACTGGCGGGGGGCGCATACACTGAAGCTTTCTTT
CASSLAGGAYTEAFF
>TRBD2|TRBV13|TRBJ2-1|many
TGTGCCAGCAGCTTAGACGGGAGGGGCCTGAATGAGCAGTTCTTC
CASSLDGRGLNEQFF
>NA|TRBV9|TRBJ2-3|NA
TGTGCCAGCAGCCTGACAGATACGCAGTATTTT
CASSLTDTQYF
>NA|TRBV7-9|TRBJ2-3|many
TGTGCCAGCAGCCGACAAAGGGGCGGCACAGATACGCAGTATTTT
CASSRQRGGTDTQYF
>TRBD1|TRBV5-5|TRBJ1-4|many
TGTGCCAGCAGTTTATCAGGGGGCTATAGCGAAAAACTGTTTTTT
CASSLSGGYSEKLFF
>TRBD1|TRBV12-3/TRBV12-4|TRBJ2-7|many
TGTGCCAGCACCTGGACAGGGGGCTTCTACGAGCAGTACTTC
CASTWTGGFYEQYF
>TRBD2|TRBV5-6|TRBJ2-5|many
TGTGCCAGCAGCACAGGGACTAGAATGGAGACCCAGTACTTC
CASSTGTRMETQYF
>NA|TRBV6-5|TRBJ1-2|many
TGTGCCAGCAGTTCCTCAGGACAGCGGGGCGATGGCTACACCTTC
CASSSSGQRGDGYTF
>TRBD2|TRBV7-9|TRBJ2-7|NA
TGTGCCAGCAGCCGGACTAGCGGGAAATACGAGCAGTACTTC
CASSRTSGKYEQYF
>NA|TRBV6-5|TRBJ1-3|NA
TGTGCCAGCAGTTACTCAAAGGTTTACTCTGGAAACACCATATATTTT
CASSYSKVYSGNTIYF
>TRBD2|TRBV4-2|TRBJ2-1|many
TGTGCCAGCAGCCCCACTAGCGGGAGGCTCTACAATGAGCAGTTCTTC
CASSPTSGRLYNEQFF
>TRBD1|TRBV6-6|TRBJ1-5|few
TGTGCCAGCAGCGAACCGAGGACAGGCCTCAATCAGCCCCAGCATTTT
CASSEPRTGLNQPQHF
>NA|TRBV6-2/TRBV6-3|TRBJ1-2|many
TGTGCCAGCAGTTTCAGACAGACTGCCGACTATGGCTACACCTTC
CASSFRQTADYGYTF
>TRBD1|TRBV19|TRBJ2-7|many
TGTGCCAGTAGTCTTCGGGACAGGGGCCCCTACGAGCAGTACTTC
CASSLRDRGPYEQYF
>NA|TRBV15|TRBJ1-5|large
TGTGCCACCAGCTGGGACTTTAGCAATCAGCCCCAGCATTTT
CATSWDFSNQPQHF
>NA|TRBV4-2|TRBJ2-3|many
TGTGCCAGCAGCCAATGGACATTCACAGATACGCAGTATTTT
CASSQWTFTDTQYF
>TRBD1|TRBV27|TRBJ2-7|many
TGTGCCAGCAGTTTACAGCCAGGGACAGCCTACGAGCAGTACTTC
CASSLQPGTAYEQYF
>NA|TRBV11-3|TRBJ2-7|few
TGTGCCAGCAGCTTAGAAGGGGCCGGAGAGCAGTACTTC
CASSLEGAGEQYF